This entry describes one T cell receptor (beta chain). The antigen remains undetermined. The data were taken from a study of T cells after yellow fever vaccination. Study-wide context: Fractions low in cell number were prepared with SMART-Seq v4 Ultra Low Input.

Conversion of TCR transcripts into cDNA relied on 5'RACE template switching, which added a universal primer site and UMIs. MiXCR was run by TCRdb on the 5' RACE reads, yielding one entry per CDR3 protein. The sample lists 550,000 or so distinct CDR3 sequences, 15% to 20% occurring once. There are 17 residues in the CDR3. In germline, CDR1 is SGHAT, CDR2 FQNNGV. V lost 1 base to trimming and J lost 0 bases, with 10 bases between them. Study findings and constraints: Reappearance after the booster was seen for most primary-vaccination clones, at roughly 96% CD4 and about 90% CD8. FACS-sorted repertoires could harbor abundant contaminating bulk-population clonotypes.

The source was PBMCs, collected 15 days after the yellow fever booster vaccination. This sequence was found in a man aged 25-40 years who received the YFV17D yellow fever vaccine. The rearrangement uses TRBV11-2 and TRBJ2-6; perhaps TRBD2 as D (5 bases). The DNA of the CDR3 is TGTGCCAGCAGCTTAGGAGGGCGGAACTCTGGGGCCAACGTCCTGACTTTC. Encoded protein: CASSLGGRNSGANVLTF.